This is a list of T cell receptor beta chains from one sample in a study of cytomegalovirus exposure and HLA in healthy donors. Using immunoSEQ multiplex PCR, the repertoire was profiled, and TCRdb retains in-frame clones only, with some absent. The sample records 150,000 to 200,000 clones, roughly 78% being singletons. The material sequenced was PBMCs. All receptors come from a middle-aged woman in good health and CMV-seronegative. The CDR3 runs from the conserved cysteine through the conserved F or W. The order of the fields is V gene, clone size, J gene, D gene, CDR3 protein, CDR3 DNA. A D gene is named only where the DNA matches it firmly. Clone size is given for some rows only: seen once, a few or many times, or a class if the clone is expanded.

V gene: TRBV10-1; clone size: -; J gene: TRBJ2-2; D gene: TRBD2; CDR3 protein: CASSGAGASGELFF; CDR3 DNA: TGCGCCAGCAGTGGAGCGGGGGCATCCGGGGAACTGTTTTTT
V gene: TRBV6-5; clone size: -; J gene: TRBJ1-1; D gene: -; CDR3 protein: CASSIAGWHTEAFF; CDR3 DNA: TGTGCCAGCAGTATCGCAGGGTGGCACACTGAAGCTTTCTTT
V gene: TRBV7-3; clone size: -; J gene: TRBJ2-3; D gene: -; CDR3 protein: CASREPSTDTQYF; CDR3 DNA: TGTGCCAGCCGAGAGCCCAGCACAGATACGCAGTATTTT
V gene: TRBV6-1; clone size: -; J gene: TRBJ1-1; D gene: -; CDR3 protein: CASSHLEITEAFF; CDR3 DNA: TGTGCCAGCAGCCACTTGGAGATCACTGAAGCTTTCTTT
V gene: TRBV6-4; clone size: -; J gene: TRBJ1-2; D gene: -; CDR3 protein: CASSNNEGGGYTF; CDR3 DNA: TGTGCCAGCAGCAACAACGAGGGAGGTGGCTACACCTTC
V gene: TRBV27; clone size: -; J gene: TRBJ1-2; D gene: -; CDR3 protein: CASSPNGQPSYGYTF; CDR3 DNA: TGTGCCAGCAGTCCAAACGGACAGCCGTCCTATGGCTACACCTTC
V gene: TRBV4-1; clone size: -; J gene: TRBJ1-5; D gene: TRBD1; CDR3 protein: CASSQFLQGGGNQPQHF; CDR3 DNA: TGCGCCAGCAGCCAATTTCTACAGGGGGGCGGCAATCAGCCCCAGCATTTT
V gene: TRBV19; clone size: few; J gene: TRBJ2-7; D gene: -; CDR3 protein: CASSIVPGSYEQYF; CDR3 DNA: TGTGCCAGTAGTATTGTTCCAGGGTCGTACGAGCAGTACTTC
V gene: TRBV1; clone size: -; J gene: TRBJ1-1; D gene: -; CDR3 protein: CTSSQAKTPRGPPWVNTEAFF; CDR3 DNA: TGCACCAGCAGCCAAGCTAAGACCCCCAGGGGGCCCCCGTGGGTGAACACTGAAGCTTTCTTT
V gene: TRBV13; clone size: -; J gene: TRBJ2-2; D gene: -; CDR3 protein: CASSFSQGFPGELFF; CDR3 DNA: TGTGCCAGCAGCTTTTCACAGGGATTCCCCGGGGAGCTGTTTTTT
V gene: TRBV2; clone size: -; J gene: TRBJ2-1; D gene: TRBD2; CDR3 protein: CASSERFGGGYNEQFF; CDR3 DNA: TGTGCCAGCAGTGAACGTTTCGGGGGGGGGTACAATGAGCAGTTCTTC
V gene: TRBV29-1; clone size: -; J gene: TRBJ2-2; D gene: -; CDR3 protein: CSVEVRQGPPGELFF; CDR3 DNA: TGCAGCGTTGAAGTTAGGCAGGGGCCTCCCGGGGAGCTGTTTTTT